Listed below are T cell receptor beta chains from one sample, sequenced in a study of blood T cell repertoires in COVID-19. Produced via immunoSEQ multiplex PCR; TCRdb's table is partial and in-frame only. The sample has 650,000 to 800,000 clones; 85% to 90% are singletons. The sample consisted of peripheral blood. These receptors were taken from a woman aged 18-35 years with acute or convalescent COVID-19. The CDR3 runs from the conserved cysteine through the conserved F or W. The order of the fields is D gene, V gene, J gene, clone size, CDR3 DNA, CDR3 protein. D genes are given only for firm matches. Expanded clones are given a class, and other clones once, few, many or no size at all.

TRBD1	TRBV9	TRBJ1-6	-	TGTGCCAGCAGCGTAGTAGGGACAGGGAGATCACCCCTCCACTTT	CASSVVGTGRSPLHF
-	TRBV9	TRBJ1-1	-	TGTGCCAGCAGCGAGGGAGGGGGAAACACTGAAGCTTTCTTT	CASSEGGGNTEAFF
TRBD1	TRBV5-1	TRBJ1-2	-	TGCGCCAGCAGCTTGTTAGGACAGGAGAGCTATGGCTACACCTTC	CASSLLGQESYGYTF
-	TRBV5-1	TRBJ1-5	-	TGCGCCAGCAGCTTGGAGTCTAGCGATCAGCCCCAGCATTTT	CASSLESSDQPQHF
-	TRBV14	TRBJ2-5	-	TGTGCCAGCAGCCAAGATTGGGAGGTAGAGACCCAGTACTTC	CASSQDWEVETQYF
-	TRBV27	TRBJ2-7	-	TGTGCCAGCAGCCTTACGCTGTTTGGAGGCAGCTACGAGCAGTACTTC	CASSLTLFGGSYEQYF
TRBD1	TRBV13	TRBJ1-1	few	TGTGCCAGCAGCTTCTACAGGGGTCCTGAAGCTTTCTTT	CASSFYRGPEAFF
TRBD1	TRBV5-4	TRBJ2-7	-	TGTGCCAGCAGCCCAGGGACAGGGGGGAGTTTGGACGAGCAGTACTTC	CASSPGTGGSLDEQYF
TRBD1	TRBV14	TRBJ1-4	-	TGTGCCAGCAGTACCGCCGGGACAGGGTTTGAAAAACTGTTTTTT	CASSTAGTGFEKLFF
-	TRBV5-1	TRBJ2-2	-	TGCGCCAGCAGGCCCTTACAGGGTTCCACCGGGGAGCTGTTTTTT	CASRPLQGSTGELFF
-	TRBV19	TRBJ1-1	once	TGTGCCAGTAGCAGGGAGGGGTTGAACACTGAAGCTTTCTTT	CASSREGLNTEAFF
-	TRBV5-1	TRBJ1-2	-	TGCGCCAGCAGCCGCTTTTCACAGGGCGACTATGGCTACACCTTC	CASSRFSQGDYGYTF
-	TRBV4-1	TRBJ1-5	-	TGCGCCAGCAGCCTAGGTGGCGGCGGTCAGCCCCAGCATTTT	CASSLGGGGQPQHF
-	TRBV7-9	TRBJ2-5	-	TGTGCCAGCAGCTTAAAGATACGGGAGACCCAGTACTTC	CASSLKIRETQYF
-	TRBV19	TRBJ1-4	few	TGTGCCAGTAGTTCATACTCACAGGGTAGCGCGGTCGGACTGTTTTTT	CASSSYSQGSAVGLFF
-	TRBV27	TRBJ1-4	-	TGTGCCAGCAGCCCGCAGGGTAGAGGAAAACTGTTTTTT	CASSPQGRGKLFF
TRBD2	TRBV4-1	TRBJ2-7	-	TGCGCCAGCAGCCCCCTAGCGGGGGAGACCTACGAGCAGTACTTC	CASSPLAGETYEQYF
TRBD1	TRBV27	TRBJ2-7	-	TGTGCCAGCGCCCTAGCCGGGACAGATAGCTCCTACGAGCAGTACTTC	CASALAGTDSSYEQYF
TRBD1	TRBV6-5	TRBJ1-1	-	TGTGCCAGCCGGACAGGGGGCACTGAAGCTTTCTTT	CASRTGGTEAFF
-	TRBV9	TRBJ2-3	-	TGTGCCAGCAGCAGCCGGACTACTAGCACAGATACGCAGTATTTT	CASSSRTTSTDTQYF
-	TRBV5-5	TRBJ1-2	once	TGTGCCAGCAGCCACAAAAGCACTGAGCGCATCTATGGCTACACCTTC	CASSHKSTERIYGYTF
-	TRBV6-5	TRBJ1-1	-	TGTGCCAGCAGTTACGCAGGAGAAGCTTTCTTT	CASSYAGEAFF
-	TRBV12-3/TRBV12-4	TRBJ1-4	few	TGTGCCAGCATTATGGCCGGGGATGAAAAACTGTTTTTT	CASIMAGDEKLFF
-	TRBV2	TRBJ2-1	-	TGTGCCAGCAGTGACCCGGACTGGGGAGAGCAGTTCTTC	CASSDPDWGEQFF
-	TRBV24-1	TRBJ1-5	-	TGTGCCACCAGTGACGCCTTTGGTCCAGGAAATCAGCCCCAGCATTTT	CATSDAFGPGNQPQHF
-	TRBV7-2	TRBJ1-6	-	TGTGCCAGCAGCTTAGCGGGGGGGGGCAAGAATTCACCCCTCCACTTT	CASSLAGGGKNSPLHF
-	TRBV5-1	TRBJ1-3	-	TGCGCCAGCAGCTCTACAGGGATTGTTTCTGGAAACACCATATATTTT	CASSSTGIVSGNTIYF
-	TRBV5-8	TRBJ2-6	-	TGTGCCAGCAGCTTGAACACCGGGGCCAACGTCCTGACTTTC	CASSLNTGANVLTF
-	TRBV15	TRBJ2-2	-	TGTGCCACCAGGAAGAGATCGGGCACCGGGGAGCTGTTTTTT	CATRKRSGTGELFF
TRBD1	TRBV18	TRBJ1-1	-	TGTGCCAGCTCACTGGGACAGGCGGAAGCTTTCTTT	CASSLGQAEAFF
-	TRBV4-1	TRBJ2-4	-	TGCGCCAGCAGCCAGCCTAACCCCGGGACTCCCATTTGGTACTTC	CASSQPNPGTPIWYF
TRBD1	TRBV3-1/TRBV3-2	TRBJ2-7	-	TGTGCCAGCAGCCCTATTGGACAGGGGACCCACGAGCAGTACTTC	CASSPIGQGTHEQYF
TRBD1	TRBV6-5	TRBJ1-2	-	TGTGCCAGCAAGAGGGACAGGGCCTATGGCTACACCTTC	CASKRDRAYGYTF
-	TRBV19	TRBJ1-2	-	TGTGCCAGTAGTATAGGGTCGGGAGCCTATCTGGGCTACACCTTC	CASSIGSGAYLGYTF
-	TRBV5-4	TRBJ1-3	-	TGTGCCAGCAGCAACACGATGTCCGACACCATATATTTT	CASSNTMSDTIYF
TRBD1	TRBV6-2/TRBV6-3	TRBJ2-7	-	TGTGCCAGCAGTTACATACAGGGGCCCCTCGAGCAGTACTTC	CASSYIQGPLEQYF
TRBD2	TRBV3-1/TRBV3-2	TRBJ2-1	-	TGTGCCAGCAGCCAAGATCAGACCGGGGGGGCAGACAATGAGCAGTTCTTC	CASSQDQTGGADNEQFF
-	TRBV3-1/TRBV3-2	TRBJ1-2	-	TGTGCCAGCAGCCCCCGACAGGTTTATGGCTACACCTTC	CASSPRQVYGYTF
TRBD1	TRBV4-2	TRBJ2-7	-	TGTGCCAGCAGCCCCGGGACAGGGTGGAACGAGCAGTACTTC	CASSPGTGWNEQYF
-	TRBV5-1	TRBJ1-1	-	TGCGCCAGCAGCGGGCCGGGCGGGGGAGAAACTGAAGCTTTCTTT	CASSGPGGGETEAFF
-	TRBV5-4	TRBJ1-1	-	TGTGCCAGCAGCTTGGGGAAAGGGGTGACTGAAGCTTTCTTT	CASSLGKGVTEAFF
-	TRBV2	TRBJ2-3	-	TGTGCCAGCAGACCTCATACAGGGCGCACAGATACGCAGTATTTT	CASRPHTGRTDTQYF
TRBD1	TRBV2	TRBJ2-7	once	TGTGCCAGCAGTGAGGGACAGTCCTTCTCCTACGAGCAGTACTTC	CASSEGQSFSYEQYF
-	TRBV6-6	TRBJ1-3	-	TGTGCCAGCAGTTCGCGAACTGGAAACACCATATATTTT	CASSSRTGNTIYF
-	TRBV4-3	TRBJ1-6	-	TGCGCCAGCAGCCAAGATAGCGCGGGGGAGCCCTATAATTCACCCCTCCACTTT	CASSQDSAGEPYNSPLHF
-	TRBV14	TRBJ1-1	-	TGTGCCAGCAGCCAAGTTACGGGGCGGGGTGGCACTGAAGCTTTCTTT	CASSQVTGRGGTEAFF
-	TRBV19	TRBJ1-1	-	TGTGCCTCTGCCCTCGGGGTTGAGAAGGGTGAAGCTTTCTTT	CASALGVEKGEAFF
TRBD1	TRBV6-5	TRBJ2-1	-	TGTGCCAGCCAAACGCCCGGGACAGGGAATGAGCAGTTCTTC	CASQTPGTGNEQFF
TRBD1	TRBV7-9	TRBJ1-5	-	TGTGCCAGCAGCTTAGACAGGGGGCGAGGTCAGCCCCAGCATTTT	CASSLDRGRGQPQHF
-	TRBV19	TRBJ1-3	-	TGTGCCAGTAGTCGACGACTCGGAAACACCATATATTTT	CASSRRLGNTIYF
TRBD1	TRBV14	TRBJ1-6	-	TGTGCCAGCAGCCAGACAGGGGGGAATTCACCCCTCCACTTT	CASSQTGGNSPLHF